The T cell receptor beta chain described here comes from a study of T cells in Graves' hyperthyroidism and ophthalmopathy. This CDR3 is built from 14 residues. Germline V lookup: CDR1 LNHNV, CDR2 YYDKDF (reference sequence). V lost 5 bases and J lost 0, with 11 bases in between. There are many counts of this clonotype. RNA transcripts yielded amplified TCR beta CDR3 regions. A first-round RT-PCR of the TCR CDR3 used the HTBI primer set. TCRdb passed the multiplex PCR reads through MiXCR, listing each CDR3 protein once. The sample carries over 150,000 distinct CDR3 sequences, approximately 15% recorded once. Not enrolled were patients with uncontrolled infection, other autoimmune disease, pregnancy or lactation.

Input material: blood. This sequence joins TRBV15 and TRBJ2-7; tentatively, D is TRBD1 or TRBD2 (5 bases each). The sequence was obtained from a woman aged 50 to 65 with Graves' hyperthyroidism. The CDR3, as DNA: TGTGCCACCAGCCGGGACCCCAGCTCCTACGAGCAGTACTTC. Residues: CATSRDPSSYEQYF. The complete variable domain, with remaining parts taken from reference TRBV15 and TRBJ2-7, reads DAMVIQNPRYQVTQFGKPVTLSCSQTLNHNVMYWYQQKSSQAPKLLFHYYDKDFNNEADTPDNFQSRRPNTSFCFLDIRSPGLGDTAMYLCATSRDPSSYEQYFGPGTRLTVT.